This record covers a single TCR beta chain. This sample stems from a study of T cell changes during pregnancy in multiple sclerosis. V shed 5 bases and J shed 5 bases, with 19 bases lying between them. The CDR3 is 14 amino acids. Germline lookup yields CDR1 GTSNPN and CDR2 SVGIG (reference sequence). Generated by immunoSEQ multiplex PCR, the TCRdb table keeps only in-frame clones and is missing some. The table shows roughly 70,000 clones, with almost 95% occurring only once. This material consisted of peripheral blood, taken before pregnancy. This rearrangement joins TRBV30 to TRBJ2-7, with D possibly TRBD1 on 6 matching bases. This sequence originates from a female donor with multiple sclerosis, enrolled in a pregnancy study. Here the CDR3 DNA reads TGTGCCTGGGCTAATACAGGGTCGCTGGACGAGCAGTACTTC. Its translation: CAWANTGSLDEQYF.